The next 3 T cell receptor beta chains were all read from a single sample in a study of T cell repertoires in cytomegalovirus infection. These receptors lack a known antigen. One entry per CDR3 protein results from TCRdb running MiXCR on the reads. The sample lists about 830,000 distinct CDR3 sequences, less than 35% seen once, with about an eighth in the top ten. The specimen was cultured CD8+ T cells from PBMCs, collected from culture after CMV antigen stimulation. These TCRs come from a human donor in good health (CMV status not recorded). Some clones in this sample may be carry-over from other donors' samples.

This clonotype was detected ten times or more. The chain has TRBV12-3 or TRBV12-4 and TRBJ1-2; perhaps TRBD1 as D (6 bases). The CDR3 is 14 residues long. Trimming left V 5 bases short and J 1 base short, with 11 bases between. CDR3 residues: CASSLDSDNYGYTF. CDR3 nucleotides: TGTGCCAGCAGTCTGGACAGCGATAACTATGGCTACACCTTC.

With respect to this clonotype: With a much larger clone just one base away, this may be a read error. The CDR3 protein is CVSSRGGGEQYF. The CDR3 DNA reads as TGTGTCAGCAGCCGGGGAGGGGGCGAGCAGTACTTC. The rearrangement joins TRBV5-4 to TRBJ2-7; D is possibly TRBD2 (7 bases). This CDR3 is built from 12 residues. Germline lookup yields CDR1 SGHNT and CDR2 YYREEE (reference sequence). Full variable domain (outside the CDR3, taken from reference TRBV5-4 and TRBJ2-7): ETGVTQSPTHLIKTRGQQVTLRCSSQSGHNTVSWYQQALGQGPQFIFQYYREEENGRGNFPPRFSGLQFPNYSSELNVNALELDDSALYLCVSSRGGGEQYFGPGTRLTVT.

This clonotype was recorded at least ten times. The chain uses TRBV29-1 and TRBJ1-2; D is undetermined. Germline CDR1 and CDR2: SQVTM and ANQGSEA. CDR3 length equals 13 residues. The V and J ends lost 2 bases and 2 bases respectively, with 9 bases between them. CDR3 coding DNA: TGCAGCGTTGAAATGGGAGGGAACTATGGCTACACCTTC. Protein product: CSVEMGGNYGYTF. The variable domain in full, with the rest retrieved from reference TRBV29-1 and TRBJ1-2, is SAVISQKPSRDICQRGTSLTIQCQVDSQVTMMFWYRQQPGQSLTLIATANQGSEATYESGFVIDKFPISRPNLTFSTLTVSNMSPEDSSIYLCSVEMGGNYGYTFGSGTRLTVV.